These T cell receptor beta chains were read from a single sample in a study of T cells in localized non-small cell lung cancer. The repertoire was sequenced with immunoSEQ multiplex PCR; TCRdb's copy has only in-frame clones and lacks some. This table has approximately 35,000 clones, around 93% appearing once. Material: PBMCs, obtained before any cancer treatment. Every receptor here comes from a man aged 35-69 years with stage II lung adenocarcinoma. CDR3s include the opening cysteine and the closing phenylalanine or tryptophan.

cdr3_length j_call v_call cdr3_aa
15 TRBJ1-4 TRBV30 CAWGLRSGQHEKLFF
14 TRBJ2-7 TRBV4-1 CASSPGTAFNEQYF
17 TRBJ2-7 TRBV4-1 CASSQERETAFPYEQYF
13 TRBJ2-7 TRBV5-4 CASSLAGNYEQYF
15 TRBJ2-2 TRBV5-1 CASSLEGQRTGELFF
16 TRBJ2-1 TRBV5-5 CASSLLWDRVINEQFF
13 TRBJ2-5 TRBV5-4 CASSLQGAETQYF
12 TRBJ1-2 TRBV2 CASRSEAYGYTF
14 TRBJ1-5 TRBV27 CASSLSGGGQPQHF
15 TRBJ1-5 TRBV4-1 CASAQGGWRNQPQHF
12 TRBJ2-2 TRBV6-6 CASSFKAGELFF
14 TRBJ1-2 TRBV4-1 CASSQDVQGSGYTF
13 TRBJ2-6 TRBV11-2 CASSSPGANVLTF
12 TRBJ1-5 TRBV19 CASSIRDQPQHF
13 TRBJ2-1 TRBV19 CASSMQRHNEQFF
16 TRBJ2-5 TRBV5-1 CASSWSGSGGPWTQYF
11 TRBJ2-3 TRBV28 CASSSRDTQYF
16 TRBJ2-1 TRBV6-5 CASSSSPGGSYNEQFF
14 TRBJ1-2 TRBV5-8 CASSFAQGGYGYTF
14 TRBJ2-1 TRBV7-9 CASSFEGSSDEQFF
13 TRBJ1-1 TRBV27 CASSPRQYTEAFF
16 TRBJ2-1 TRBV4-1 CASSQPGTSGSNEQFF
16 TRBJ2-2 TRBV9 CASSSEAGGKGGELFF
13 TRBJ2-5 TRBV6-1 CASSLGGVETQYF
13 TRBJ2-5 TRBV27 CASSSRRGETQYF
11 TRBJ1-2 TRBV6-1 CASARTSTGTF
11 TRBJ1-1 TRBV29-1 CSVDEGVEYFF
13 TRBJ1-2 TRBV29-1 CSVVGTGRIGYTF
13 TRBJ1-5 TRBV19 CASSRQSNQPQHF
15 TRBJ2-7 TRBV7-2 CASSLDHRDIYEQYF
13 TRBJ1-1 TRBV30 CAWSVRVNTEAFF
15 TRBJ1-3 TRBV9 CASSAVPLSPNTIYF
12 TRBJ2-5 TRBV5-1 CASSLGQETQYF
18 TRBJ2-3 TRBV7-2 CASSSSSASGYFSDTQYF
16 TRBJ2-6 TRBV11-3 CASSPYTASGANVLTF
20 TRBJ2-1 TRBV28 CASSYAPQREGLIPDNEQFF
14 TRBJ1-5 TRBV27 CASSQQGSNQPQHF
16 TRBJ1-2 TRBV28 CASSFPEMDRGDGYTF
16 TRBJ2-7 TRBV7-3 CASSLIPAGNSYEQYF
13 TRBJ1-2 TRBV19 CASRTGINYGYTF
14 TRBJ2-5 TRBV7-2 CASSSDSGLETQYF
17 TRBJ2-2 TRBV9 CASSVAGLANQGGELFF
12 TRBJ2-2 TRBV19 CASLRVAGELFF
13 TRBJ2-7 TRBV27 CASRLAVLGEQYF
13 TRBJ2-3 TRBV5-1 CASSLAGTDTQYF
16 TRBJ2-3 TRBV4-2 CASSQVSLAGTDTQYF
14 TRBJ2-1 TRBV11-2 CASSLQDRGKIEFF
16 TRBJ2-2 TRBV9 CASSVSGGLFTGELFF
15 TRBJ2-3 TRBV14 CASSLRTGSTDTQYF
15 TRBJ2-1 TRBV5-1 CASSLIGSRDNEQFF
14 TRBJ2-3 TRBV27 CASSFPSSLDTQYF